This is a list of T cell receptor beta chains from one sample in a study of blood T cell repertoires in COVID-19. Sequencing was performed with immunoSEQ multiplex PCR; in TCRdb, only in-frame clones are kept and a portion is missing. The sample has a few hundred thousand clones; about nine tenths are singletons. The specimen sequenced was peripheral blood. The receptor set was obtained from a woman aged 25 to 39 with COVID-19, enrolled during active disease. Each CDR3 is given with its conserved first and last residue. Fields, in order: D gene, clone size, J gene, V gene, CDR3 DNA, CDR3 protein. D genes are given only for firm matches. Not all rows give a size; the values are once, few, many and, for expanded clones, a class.

d_gene: TRBD2
abundance: NA
j_gene: TRBJ2-5
v_gene: TRBV9
CDR3nt: TGTGCCAGCAGCGTAGCTCCCGGACTAGGGCGGGAGACCCAGTACTTC
CDR3aa: CASSVAPGLGRETQYF

d_gene: NA
abundance: NA
j_gene: TRBJ1-3
v_gene: TRBV19
CDR3nt: TGTGCCAGTAGCCTTGCAGGGGTTGGAAACACCATATATTTT
CDR3aa: CASSLAGVGNTIYF

d_gene: NA
abundance: NA
j_gene: TRBJ2-7
v_gene: TRBV5-1
CDR3nt: TGCGCCAGCAGCTCTACAGGGAACGAGCAGTACTTC
CDR3aa: CASSSTGNEQYF

d_gene: NA
abundance: NA
j_gene: TRBJ2-2
v_gene: TRBV28
CDR3nt: TGTGCCAGCAGCGATCGACCCGGGTTCGGGGAGCTGTTTTTT
CDR3aa: CASSDRPGFGELFF

d_gene: TRBD2
abundance: once
j_gene: TRBJ2-7
v_gene: TRBV9
CDR3nt: TGTGCCAGCAGCGTCACTAGCGGACCCTCCTACGAGCAGTACTTC
CDR3aa: CASSVTSGPSYEQYF

d_gene: NA
abundance: NA
j_gene: TRBJ1-4
v_gene: TRBV5-4
CDR3nt: TGTGCCAGCAGCAGGGAGGGAGCAGGGGAAAAACTGTTTTTT
CDR3aa: CASSREGAGEKLFF

d_gene: NA
abundance: NA
j_gene: TRBJ1-1
v_gene: TRBV28
CDR3nt: TGTGCCAGCAGTTTTGGCAGGCTGAACACTGAAGCTTTCTTT
CDR3aa: CASSFGRLNTEAFF

d_gene: TRBD1
abundance: NA
j_gene: TRBJ1-2
v_gene: TRBV29-1
CDR3nt: TGCAGCGCCGGACAGGGGGCGAAGGGCTACACCTTC
CDR3aa: CSAGQGAKGYTF

d_gene: NA
abundance: many
j_gene: TRBJ2-7
v_gene: TRBV4-1
CDR3nt: TGCGCCAGCAGCCAAGATCACAGGGTGGGCGAGCAGTACTTC
CDR3aa: CASSQDHRVGEQYF

d_gene: NA
abundance: NA
j_gene: TRBJ1-1
v_gene: TRBV5-1
CDR3nt: TGCGCCAGCAGCCGGGCGGGGGAGGACACTGAAGCTTTCTTT
CDR3aa: CASSRAGEDTEAFF

d_gene: NA
abundance: NA
j_gene: TRBJ2-5
v_gene: TRBV7-2
CDR3nt: TGTGCCAGCAGCTTAGCGACGGGTACACAAGAGACCCAGTACTTC
CDR3aa: CASSLATGTQETQYF

d_gene: NA
abundance: NA
j_gene: TRBJ2-6
v_gene: TRBV19
CDR3nt: TGTGCCAGTACCCCGACTCAATCCGGGGCCAACGTCCTGACTTTC
CDR3aa: CASTPTQSGANVLTF

d_gene: TRBD1
abundance: NA
j_gene: TRBJ1-5
v_gene: TRBV9
CDR3nt: TGTGCCAGCAGCGTAGCTGGGACAGTAAATCAGCCCCAGCATTTT
CDR3aa: CASSVAGTVNQPQHF

d_gene: TRBD1
abundance: NA
j_gene: TRBJ2-1
v_gene: TRBV2
CDR3nt: TGTGCCAGCAGTGAAGGGACAGGGGCCCGTGAGCAGTTCTTC
CDR3aa: CASSEGTGAREQFF

d_gene: TRBD1
abundance: once
j_gene: TRBJ1-5
v_gene: TRBV7-9
CDR3nt: TGTGCCAGCAGCATCGGGACAGACAATCAGCCCCAGCATTTT
CDR3aa: CASSIGTDNQPQHF

d_gene: NA
abundance: NA
j_gene: TRBJ1-5
v_gene: TRBV11-2
CDR3nt: TGTGCCAGCAGCTTAGATGGGCACGGAGGTCAGCCCCAGCATTTT
CDR3aa: CASSLDGHGGQPQHF

d_gene: NA
abundance: NA
j_gene: TRBJ2-2
v_gene: TRBV3-1/TRBV3-2
CDR3nt: TGTGCCAGCAGTCTCGGACATCTTAACACCGGGGAGCTGTTTTTT
CDR3aa: CASSLGHLNTGELFF

d_gene: NA
abundance: few
j_gene: TRBJ2-7
v_gene: TRBV27
CDR3nt: TGTGCCAGCAGTTCCTTAGCGGTTTCCTACGAGCAGTACTTC
CDR3aa: CASSSLAVSYEQYF

d_gene: TRBD2
abundance: NA
j_gene: TRBJ2-7
v_gene: TRBV11-2
CDR3nt: TGTGCCAGCAGCCGTTTAGGGACTAGCGGCTACGAGCAGTACTTC
CDR3aa: CASSRLGTSGYEQYF

d_gene: TRBD1
abundance: NA
j_gene: TRBJ1-2
v_gene: TRBV5-1
CDR3nt: TGCGCCAGCAGCTTGGTAGGGACAGGGGATGGCTACACCTTC
CDR3aa: CASSLVGTGDGYTF

d_gene: TRBD1
abundance: NA
j_gene: TRBJ1-5
v_gene: TRBV30
CDR3nt: TGTGCCTGGAGTGTGGAAGGACAGGGGCCCCAGAGCAATCAGCCCCAGCATTTT
CDR3aa: CAWSVEGQGPQSNQPQHF

d_gene: NA
abundance: NA
j_gene: TRBJ1-5
v_gene: TRBV5-8
CDR3nt: TGTGCCAGCAGCGGCCACGGACAGTCTCAAACCCAGCATTTT
CDR3aa: CASSGHGQSQTQHF

d_gene: TRBD2
abundance: NA
j_gene: TRBJ2-5
v_gene: TRBV10-1
CDR3nt: TGCGCCAGCAGCCTAGCGGGAGAAGGGGAGACCCAGTACTTC
CDR3aa: CASSLAGEGETQYF

d_gene: TRBD2
abundance: NA
j_gene: TRBJ2-1
v_gene: TRBV5-1
CDR3nt: TGCGCCAGCAGTTCCGGGACTAGCGGATACAATGAGCAGTTCTTC
CDR3aa: CASSSGTSGYNEQFF

d_gene: NA
abundance: NA
j_gene: TRBJ1-6
v_gene: TRBV5-1
CDR3nt: TGCGCCAGCAGAACCGGGACTGATAATTCACCCCTCCACTTT
CDR3aa: CASRTGTDNSPLHF

d_gene: TRBD1
abundance: once
j_gene: TRBJ2-2
v_gene: TRBV5-1
CDR3nt: TGCGCCAGCAGCTTAAGGACAGGGCCCACCGGGGAGCTGTTTTTT
CDR3aa: CASSLRTGPTGELFF

d_gene: NA
abundance: NA
j_gene: TRBJ2-2
v_gene: TRBV6-5
CDR3nt: TGTGCCAGCAGTTCCGGGACACGAAACACCGGGGAGCTGTTTTTT
CDR3aa: CASSSGTRNTGELFF

d_gene: TRBD1
abundance: NA
j_gene: TRBJ1-5
v_gene: TRBV30
CDR3nt: TGTGCCTGGAGTCTCCCCGGACAGGGGGTTGAGCCCCAGCATTTT
CDR3aa: CAWSLPGQGVEPQHF

d_gene: NA
abundance: NA
j_gene: TRBJ2-1
v_gene: TRBV6-5
CDR3nt: TGTGCCAGCAGTTCACTATCGGACAGTCACAATGAGCAGTTCTTC
CDR3aa: CASSSLSDSHNEQFF

d_gene: NA
abundance: NA
j_gene: TRBJ2-1
v_gene: TRBV27
CDR3nt: TGTGCCAGCAGTTTGAGCGGCTCATACAATGAGCAGTTCTTC
CDR3aa: CASSLSGSYNEQFF

d_gene: NA
abundance: NA
j_gene: TRBJ2-7
v_gene: TRBV28
CDR3nt: TGTGCCAGCAGTGACCCCCGGAGGGCCTCCTACGAGCAGTACTTC
CDR3aa: CASSDPRRASYEQYF

d_gene: TRBD2
abundance: NA
j_gene: TRBJ2-3
v_gene: TRBV10-3
CDR3nt: TGTGCCATCAGTGAGCCGGGACTAGCGGGATCTAGCACAGATACGCAGTATTTT
CDR3aa: CAISEPGLAGSSTDTQYF

d_gene: TRBD1
abundance: NA
j_gene: TRBJ1-2
v_gene: TRBV19
CDR3nt: TGTGCCAGTAGTATTAGTAAAGGACAGGGGGCATATGGCTACACCTTC
CDR3aa: CASSISKGQGAYGYTF

d_gene: NA
abundance: NA
j_gene: TRBJ1-2
v_gene: TRBV19
CDR3nt: TGTGCCAGTAGTATACTCAGGGAGGACTATGGCTACACCTTC
CDR3aa: CASSILREDYGYTF

d_gene: NA
abundance: NA
j_gene: TRBJ2-6
v_gene: TRBV7-8
CDR3nt: TGTGCCAGCAGCTTACTAGCGCCTTACCTCTCTGGGGCCAACGTCCTGACTTTC
CDR3aa: CASSLLAPYLSGANVLTF

d_gene: NA
abundance: NA
j_gene: TRBJ2-1
v_gene: TRBV29-1
CDR3nt: TGCAGCGTTGAGAGGAGCGGGCCTTACAATGAGCAGTTCTTC
CDR3aa: CSVERSGPYNEQFF

d_gene: NA
abundance: NA
j_gene: TRBJ2-3
v_gene: TRBV6-5
CDR3nt: TGTGCCAGCAGTTACGGCCAGGGGTACGATACGCAGTATTTT
CDR3aa: CASSYGQGYDTQYF

d_gene: TRBD2
abundance: NA
j_gene: TRBJ2-1
v_gene: TRBV2
CDR3nt: TGTGCCAGCAGTGGGACTAGCGGGTACAATGAGCAGTTCTTC
CDR3aa: CASSGTSGYNEQFF

d_gene: TRBD1
abundance: NA
j_gene: TRBJ1-1
v_gene: TRBV3-1/TRBV3-2
CDR3nt: TGTGCCAGCAGTCGTAGACAGGGGAACACTGAAGCTTTCTTT
CDR3aa: CASSRRQGNTEAFF

d_gene: TRBD1
abundance: NA
j_gene: TRBJ1-2
v_gene: TRBV7-2
CDR3nt: TGTGCCAGCAGCTTTCCGGGACAGACTAATGGCTACACCTTC
CDR3aa: CASSFPGQTNGYTF

d_gene: NA
abundance: NA
j_gene: TRBJ1-5
v_gene: TRBV27
CDR3nt: TGTGCCAGCAGTTTATCTCACAGCATATATCAGCCCCAGCATTTT
CDR3aa: CASSLSHSIYQPQHF

d_gene: NA
abundance: NA
j_gene: TRBJ1-5
v_gene: TRBV3-1/TRBV3-2
CDR3nt: TGTGCCAGCAGCCAAGATATCACTGGGAGACAGCCCCAGCATTTT
CDR3aa: CASSQDITGRQPQHF

d_gene: NA
abundance: NA
j_gene: TRBJ1-3
v_gene: TRBV5-5
CDR3nt: TGTGCCAGCACCAACCGCCAGGGCACGATGGACACCATATATTTT
CDR3aa: CASTNRQGTMDTIYF

d_gene: TRBD1
abundance: NA
j_gene: TRBJ1-4
v_gene: TRBV5-1
CDR3nt: TGCGCCAGCAGCCCGGGACAGGGTTCTCCTGAAAAACTGTTTTTT
CDR3aa: CASSPGQGSPEKLFF

d_gene: TRBD1
abundance: NA
j_gene: TRBJ1-5
v_gene: TRBV15
CDR3nt: TGTGCCACCAGCAGAGAGGGACAGGTCGTAACTCAGCCCCAGCATTTT
CDR3aa: CATSREGQVVTQPQHF

d_gene: TRBD2
abundance: few
j_gene: TRBJ2-7
v_gene: TRBV4-1
CDR3nt: TGCGCCAGCAGCCTAACCGGGACTAGCGGTCCCAACGAGCAGTACTTC
CDR3aa: CASSLTGTSGPNEQYF

d_gene: TRBD1
abundance: few
j_gene: TRBJ1-4
v_gene: TRBV3-1/TRBV3-2
CDR3nt: TGTGCCAGCAGCCACAGACAGGGGGCGAGGAATGAAAAACTGTTTTTT
CDR3aa: CASSHRQGARNEKLFF

d_gene: NA
abundance: NA
j_gene: TRBJ2-2
v_gene: TRBV6-4
CDR3nt: TGTGCCAGCAGTGGGGTCGGAGGGGACACCGGGGAGCTGTTTTTT
CDR3aa: CASSGVGGDTGELFF

d_gene: NA
abundance: NA
j_gene: TRBJ1-2
v_gene: TRBV30
CDR3nt: TGTGCCTGGAGCGTCGACAGGTGGGGCTATGGCTACACCTTC
CDR3aa: CAWSVDRWGYGYTF

d_gene: NA
abundance: once
j_gene: TRBJ2-2
v_gene: TRBV19
CDR3nt: TGTGCCAGTACCCCGACTAGGGTTTTGGGCGAAACCGGGGAGCTGTTTTTT
CDR3aa: CASTPTRVLGETGELFF

d_gene: NA
abundance: NA
j_gene: TRBJ1-5
v_gene: TRBV3-1/TRBV3-2
CDR3nt: TGTGCCAGCAGCCATGGACAAGTCAATCAGCCCCAGCATTTT
CDR3aa: CASSHGQVNQPQHF

d_gene: NA
abundance: NA
j_gene: TRBJ1-1
v_gene: TRBV6-5
CDR3nt: TGTGCCAGCAGTTACTCTCCAGGGAACACTGAAGCTTTCTTT
CDR3aa: CASSYSPGNTEAFF

d_gene: TRBD1
abundance: NA
j_gene: TRBJ1-1
v_gene: TRBV5-6
CDR3nt: TGTGCCAGCAGCTTGGCGGCACAGGGGGCTTTCTTT
CDR3aa: CASSLAAQGAFF